The 10 T cell receptor beta chains below all came from one sample that was sequenced in a study of T cell repertoires in cytomegalovirus infection. One entry per CDR3 protein, called by TCRdb with MiXCR from the reads. The table has some 300,000 distinct CDR3 sequences, roughly a tenth seen once. What was sequenced was PBMCs. These receptors all stem from a human donor in good health (CMV status not recorded). Some clones in this sample may be carry-over from other donors' samples.

The sample holds many counts of this clonotype. The chain employs TRBV20-1 and TRBJ1-2, with 8 bases fitting TRBD1. This CDR3 is built from 14 residues. The J segment lost 5 bases and the V segment lost 5 bases, leaving 10 bases of the junction unmatched. Germline lookup yields CDR1 DFQATT and CDR2 SNEGSKA (reference sequence). CDR3 residues: CSAVPGQEIYGYTF. The CDR3, as DNA: TGCAGTGCTGTACCGGGACAGGAGATTTATGGCTACACCTTC.

There are many counts of this clonotype. The chain has TRBV7-2 and TRBJ2-5, with no clear D. The CDR3 covers 13 residues. Germline CDR1 reads SGHTA; CDR2 reads FQGNSA. V was cut by 3 bases and J by 1 base, with 6 bases left in between. The CDR3 here is CASSFYTQETQYF. In DNA, the CDR3 is TGTGCCAGCAGCTTCTACACCCAAGAGACCCAGTACTTC.

This clonotype occurred a few times. This sequence joins TRBV6-5 and TRBJ2-7; perhaps TRBD2 as D (5 bases). Germline values: CDR1 MNHEY, CDR2 SVGAGI. V was shortened by 2 bases and J by 2 bases, with 16 bases between the two germline ends. This CDR3 has 16 residues. In DNA, the CDR3 is TGTGCCAGCAGTTACCGACACGGGATAGGAGCCTACGAGCAGTACTTC. It specifies CASSYRHGIGAYEQYF.

This clonotype was counted a few times. The V call is TRBV5-1, the J call TRBJ2-1; a weak D match, TRBD1 (5 bases). This CDR3 is built from 13 residues. V was shortened by 5 bases and J by 3 bases, with 9 bases between the two germline ends. The V gene's germline CDR1 is SGHRS and CDR2 YFSETQ. CDR3 amino acids: CASRSDSYNEQFF. CDR3 coding DNA: TGCGCCAGCAGATCCGACAGCTACAATGAGCAGTTCTTC.

This chain links TRBV6-2 or TRBV6-3 with TRBJ2-3; D could derive from TRBD1 or TRBD2 (6 bases each). CDR1 and CDR2 from the germline V gene are MNHEY and SVGEGT. The CDR3 has 17 residues. Trimming stripped 0 bases from V and 5 bases from J, with 18 bases between. CDR3 sequence reads: CASSYSRQVGGGDTQYF. The CDR3 nucleotides are TGTGCCAGCAGTTACTCGCGACAGGTGGGGGGTGGAGATACGCAGTATTTT.

This clonotype has at least ten counts. V usage is TRBV6-1 and J usage is TRBJ2-1, with 7 bases identical to TRBD2. Germline loops: CDR1 MNHNS, CDR2 SASEGT. V gave up 6 bases and J gave up 0 bases; unmatched junction bases: 5. This CDR3 spans 15 amino acids. For the CDR3, the DNA is TGTGCCAGCAGGAATAGCGGGCCCTCCTACAATGAGCAGTTCTTC. It codes for CASRNSGPSYNEQFF.

The chain joins TRBV3-1 to TRBJ2-3; tentatively, D is TRBD1 (5 bases). This CDR3 has 14 residues. CDR1 is LGHDT, CDR2 YNNKEL, per germline (reference sequence). With 1 base removed from V and 3 bases from J, the gap between germline ends came to 8 bases. The CDR3: CASSQVDRTDTQYF. The CDR3 DNA is TGTGCCAGCAGCCAAGTAGACAGAACAGATACGCAGTATTTT.

This clonotype has ten or more counts. The V call is TRBV7-8, the J call TRBJ2-1; TRBD1 matches at 8 bases. CDR3 length equals 16 residues. Per germline, CDR1 SGHVS and CDR2 FQNEAQ. V trimming: 4 bases; J trimming: 2 bases; junction bases outside the gene matches: 7. Here the CDR3 DNA reads TGTGCCAGCAGCTCGACCCGGGACAGGCCCTACAATGAGCAGTTCTTC. Translating it yields CASSSTRDRPYNEQFF.

This clonotype has ten or more counts. The CDR3 reads CASSSGGANYGYTF. CDR3 DNA sequence: TGTGCCAGCAGCTCTGGAGGGGCTAACTATGGCTACACCTTC. The rearrangement uses TRBV7-6 and TRBJ1-2; D is perhaps TRBD1 (5 bases). The CDR3 spans 14 residues. Germline CDR1 SGHVS, CDR2 FNYEAQ. Trimming cost V 4 bases and J 0 bases, with 9 bases left between them. The complete variable domain, with remaining parts taken from reference TRBV7-6 and TRBJ1-2, reads GAGVSQSPRYKVTKRGQDVALRCDPISGHVSLYWYRQALGQGPEFLTYFNYEAQQDKSGLPNDRFSAERPEGSISTLTIQRTEQRDSAMYRCASSSGGANYGYTFGSGTRLTVV.

This clonotype has only a few counts. The chain recombines TRBV29-1 with TRBJ2-5; D is possibly TRBD1 (5 bases). Germline V gene lookup returns CDR1 SQVTM and CDR2 ANQGSEA. With 2 bases removed from V and 4 bases from J, the gap between germline ends came to 14 bases. The CDR3 is made up of 14 amino acids. The CDR3 DNA reads TGCAGCGTTGAAAGGGTAGGGCAGGGAGAGACCCAGTACTTC. It codes for CSVERVGQGETQYF.